The clone carrying this T cell receptor (beta chain) was seen repeatedly, ten times or more. Its antigen remains unidentified. V was cut by 3 bases and J by 5 bases, with 17 bases left in between. Per germline, CDR1 MDHEN and CDR2 SYDVKM. This CDR3 is 15 amino acids long. RNA transcripts were the template for amplifying TCR beta CDR3 regions. HTBI primers drove first-round RT-PCR of the TCR CDR3. TCRdb itself ran the multiplex PCR reads through MiXCR, one entry per CDR3 protein. The sample yields hundreds of thousands of distinct CDR3 sequences, about 20% seen once. This specimen belongs to a study of T cells in Graves' hyperthyroidism and ophthalmopathy. Study results and caveats: Ophthalmopathy, which appeared later, was predicted by the model a median around 6 months before onset. A model of 13 V-J features distinguished ophthalmopathy from stable hyperthyroidism.

Sequenced input: blood. This sequence joins TRBV28 and TRBJ2-7; D might be TRBD1 or TRBD2, each matching 5 bases. The receptor was derived from a man aged 40-50 years with Graves' ophthalmopathy. DNA for the CDR3: TGTGCCAGCAGTTTCTCGGGACCCCCCGCCAACGAGCAGTACTTC. Its translation: CASSFSGPPANEQYF.